These 25 T cell receptor beta chains were sequenced from one sample in a study of T cells in Graves' hyperthyroidism and ophthalmopathy. RNA transcripts yielded amplified TCR beta CDR3 regions. TCR CDR3 regions were first amplified by RT-PCR with HTBI primers. TCRdb fed the multiplex PCR reads into MiXCR, producing one record per CDR3 protein. The sample has about 200,000 distinct CDR3 sequences, roughly 18% seen once; the top ten hold over 35%. Sequencing used blood. These TCRs come from a man aged 35-49 years with Graves' hyperthyroidism.

This clonotype was picked up a small number of times. The genes are TRBV9 and TRBJ2-1, with 8 nucleotides matching TRBD2. Losses at the gene ends were 3 bases for V and 1 base for J; bases not matched to a gene: 3. Germline assignment: CDR1 SGDLS and CDR2 YYNGEE. This CDR3 spans 15 amino acids. In DNA, the CDR3 is TGTGCCAGCAGCGCAACTAGCGGTTCCTACAATGAGCAGTTCTTC. Amino acids: CASSATSGSYNEQFF.

This clonotype was picked up a small number of times. The chain uses TRBV12-3 or TRBV12-4 and TRBJ1-3, with a tentative D call TRBD1 (5 bases). The CDR3 spans 14 residues. V dropped 2 bases and J dropped 2 bases, with 7 bases sitting between them. CDR3 sequence: CASSLRQTGNTIYF. CDR3 bases: TGTGCCAGCAGTTTAAGACAGACTGGAAACACCATATATTTT.

This clonotype was observed at least ten times. The chain recombines TRBV7-2 with TRBJ2-1, with D uncertain. The CDR3 totals 13 residues. Germline V gene lookup returns CDR1 SGHTA and CDR2 FQGNSA. With 2 bases removed from V and 3 bases from J, the gap between germline ends came to 5 bases. The CDR3 DNA sequence: TGTGCCAGCAGCTTAAACGACTACAATGAGCAGTTCTTC. Amino acid sequence: CASSLNDYNEQFF.

This clonotype has a count of ten or more. The rearrangement joins TRBV30 to TRBJ2-1; D gene uncertain. Germline V gives CDR1 GTSNPN, CDR2 SVGIG (reference sequence). Trimming left V 3 bases short and J 6 bases short, with 12 bases between. This CDR3 comprises 13 residues. The CDR3 is CAWSRNAFNEQFF. The CDR3 region has the DNA TGTGCCTGGAGCCGAAATGCATTCAATGAGCAGTTCTTC.

Remarks on this clonotype: The junction departs from the called germline gene at one end, perhaps through a read error. This chain links TRBV7-9 with TRBJ2-1; possibly TRBD1 or TRBD2 for D (5 bases each). Germline values: CDR1 SEHNR, CDR2 FQNEAQ (reference sequence). This CDR3 has 15 amino acids. CDR3 protein: CASSVDGAAYNGQFF. The CDR3 DNA reads as TGTGCCAGCAGCGTAGACGGGGCGGCCTACAATGGGCAGTTCTTC.

This clonotype was detected ten times or more. This chain links TRBV28 with TRBJ2-7; TRBD1 aligns across 8 bases. Germline V gene lookup returns CDR1 MDHEN and CDR2 SYDVKM. The V segment lost 6 bases and the J segment 2 bases; nucleotides outside the gene matches: 15. This CDR3 has 17 residues. The CDR3 sequence is CASRPTPGGVSTYEQYF. DNA of the CDR3: TGTGCCAGCAGGCCCACCCCAGGGGGCGTAAGCACCTACGAGCAGTACTTC.

A word on this clonotype: Sequence at one end of the junction differs from germline and may be a read error. The genes are TRBV12-3 or TRBV12-4 and TRBJ2-3, with 9 bases matching TRBD2. CDR3 length: 15 residues. This chain's CDR3 is CASRIAGVGTDTQYF. In DNA, the CDR3 is TGTGCTAGCAGGATAGCGGGAGTGGGCACAGATACGCAGTATTTT.

This clonotype was picked up many times. This rearrangement joins TRBV14 to TRBJ2-1, with D possibly called TRBD1 or TRBD2 (5 bases each). V was shortened by 2 bases and J by 13 bases, with 12 bases between the two germline ends. The CDR3 has 12 amino acids. Germline V gene lookup returns CDR1 SGHDN and CDR2 FVKESK. The CDR3 sequence: CASSQIRDRQFF. The CDR3 region has the DNA TGTGCCAGCAGCCAAATCCGGGACCGACAGTTCTTC.

This clonotype was detected ten times or more. In DNA, the CDR3 is TGCGCCAGCAGCTATATTAGCGGGGGGCAATCTGAGCAGTTCTTC. Translated: CASSYISGGQSEQFF. The genes are TRBV5-1 and TRBJ2-1, with TRBD2 matching over 10 bases. V was clipped by 3 bases and J by 9 bases; unmatched bases: 9. The CDR3 is 15 amino acids. Germline V lookup: CDR1 SGHRS, CDR2 YFSETQ.

Turning to this clonotype: A much larger clone is a single base away; this may be a read error. The rearrangement uses TRBV28 and TRBJ2-1; TRBD2 matches 11 bases. CDR3 length equals 18 residues. CDR1 is MDHEN and CDR2 is SYDVKM in the germline V gene. V trimming: 2 bases; J trimming: 7 bases; junction bases outside the gene matches: 13. The CDR3 region is CASSLAASGGIIWNEQFF. The CDR3 DNA follows: TGTGCCAGCAGTTTAGCGGCTAGCGGGGGGATTATTTGGAATGAGCAGTTCTTC.

This clonotype appeared many times. The chain couples TRBV5-1 to TRBJ2-7, with 11 bases identical to TRBD1. J gave up 3 bases and V 3 bases, and 2 bases lay outside the gene matches. CDR1 is SGHRS, CDR2 YFSETQ, per germline. This CDR3 has 14 residues. CDR3 in amino acids: CASSSGTGGYEQYF. CDR3 nucleotides: TGCGCCAGCAGCTCCGGGACAGGGGGCTACGAGCAGTACTTC.

The rearrangement links TRBV18 to TRBJ2-7; maybe TRBD2 (6 bases). Per the germline V gene, CDR1 is KGHSH and CDR2 is LQKENI. The CDR3 runs to 15 residues. The V end lost 2 bases, the J end lost 2 bases, and 13 bases lay between the germline ends. The CDR3 loop reads CASSPGGSPTYEQYF. In nucleotides, the CDR3 is TGTGCCAGCTCACCAGGAGGGAGTCCCACCTACGAGCAGTACTTC.

The DNA for the CDR3 is TGTGCCAGCAGCTTAAGGTCCGCCCCGGTGGACGAGCAGTACTTC. Amino acids: CASSLRSAPVDEQYF. This chain joins TRBV7-3 and TRBJ2-7; D gene uncertain. Germline V gene lookup returns CDR1 SGHTA and CDR2 FQGTGA. This CDR3 is 15 amino acids long. The V and J ends lost 1 base and 5 bases respectively, with 15 bases between them. Full variable domain (outside the CDR3, taken from reference TRBV7-3 and TRBJ2-7): GAGVSQTPSNKVTEKGKYVELRCDPISGHTALYWYRQSLGQGPEFLIYFQGTGAADDSGLPNDRFFAVRPEGSVSTLKIQRTERGDSAVYLCASSLRSAPVDEQYFGPGTRLTVT.

This clonotype has ten or more counts. The V gene is TRBV20-1, the J gene TRBJ1-6, with TRBD1 matching over 7 bases. Germline lookup yields CDR1 DFQATT and CDR2 SNEGSKA (reference sequence). The CDR3 runs 16 residues. The junction had 12 bases not matched to a gene; V was cut back by 0 bases and J by 10 bases. CDR3 bases: TGCAGTGCTAGAGATGGTTTGCAGGGGGTAGGGTCACCCCTCCACTTT. The encoded protein is CSARDGLQGVGSPLHF.

The chain links TRBV12-3 or TRBV12-4 to TRBJ2-5; TRBD2 agrees at 9 bases. This CDR3 has 18 residues. After removal of 5 bases from V and 4 bases from J, the junction contained 17 bases not matched to a gene. CDR3 amino acids: CASSAHREAGGPGETQYF. DNA for the CDR3: TGTGCCAGCAGTGCCCACCGGGAGGCGGGAGGGCCGGGAGAGACCCAGTACTTC.

V is TRBV7-6 and J is TRBJ2-3; D gene unclear. The CDR3 is made up of 12 amino acids. Trimming removed 4 bases at V and 7 bases at J, with 9 bases between. Germline CDR1 is SGHVS and CDR2 is FNYEAQ. The CDR3 bases are TGTGCCAGCAGCTCCTGGGTGAATACGCAGTATTTT. Translated: CASSSWVNTQYF.

The chain joins TRBV2 to TRBJ2-2; possibly TRBD2 for D (6 bases). Germline V gives CDR1 SNHLY, CDR2 FYNNEI. CDR3 size: 14 residues. The V end was cut by 6 bases, the J end by 1 base, with 9 bases between. CDR3 in amino acids: CASRGRKNTGELFF. As DNA, the CDR3 is TGTGCCAGCAGGGGGAGGAAGAACACCGGGGAGCTGTTTTTT.

This clonotype was observed at least ten times. This chain links TRBV27 with TRBJ1-1, with 9 bases that match TRBD1. V dropped 2 bases and J dropped 8; count of bases not matched to a gene: 9. CDR1 is MNHEY and CDR2 is SMNVEV in the germline V gene (reference sequence). This CDR3 contains 15 residues. The CDR3 sequence: CASSLTGGEIPEAFF. The CDR3 nucleotides are TGTGCCAGCAGTTTAACAGGGGGCGAAATTCCCGAAGCTTTCTTT.

In its sample, this clonotype was seen many times. The genes are TRBV5-1 and TRBJ1-3; D is ambiguous. Looked up from germline, CDR1 is SGHRS and CDR2 is YFSETQ. Between the trimmed V and J ends, which lost 3 bases and 3 bases, there was a span of 10 bases. The CDR3 is 14 residues long. Here the CDR3 DNA reads TGCGCCAGCAGCTCCGAAATTGGTGGAAACACCATATATTTT. Encoded protein: CASSSEIGGNTIYF. Based on the CDR3 plus reference TRBV5-1 and TRBJ1-3, the full variable domain is KAGVTQTPRYLIKTRGQQVTLSCSPISGHRSVSWYQQTPGQGLQFLFEYFSETQRNKGNFPGRFSGRQFSNSRSEMNVSTLELGDSALYLCASSSEIGGNTIYFGEGSWLTVV.

This chain joins TRBV4-2 and TRBJ2-1; 10 bases align to TRBD2. The V gene's germline CDR1 is LGHNA and CDR2 YNFKEQ. The CDR3 length is 17 residues. Trimming at V came to 3 bases and at J to 7 bases, leaving 12 bases not matched to a gene. The CDR3 reads CASSQDPPGLARNEQFF. CDR3 nucleotide sequence: TGTGCCAGCAGCCAGGACCCGCCGGGACTAGCGCGGAATGAGCAGTTCTTC.

This clonotype was counted between two and nine times. This is likely a read error, given that the CDR3 carries no conserved phenylalanine or tryptophan at its end. The gene calls are TRBV9 and TRBJ1-5; 7 bases agree with TRBD1. CDR1 and CDR2 from the germline V gene are SGDLS and YYNGEE. There are 15 residues in the CDR3. The V gene end was trimmed by 3 bases and the J gene end by 1 base; junction bases not matched to a gene: 4. CDR3 protein: CASSAGQASNQPQHV. CDR3 nucleotide sequence: TGTGCCAGCAGCGCAGGACAGGCGAGCAATCAGCCCCAGCATGTT.

This clonotype was recorded at least ten times. The chain couples TRBV10-2 to TRBJ1-5; no firm D call. This CDR3 has 14 residues. V lost 3 bases and J lost 3, with 9 bases in between. Germline values: CDR1 WSHSY, CDR2 SAAADI. In nucleotides, the CDR3 is TGCGCCAGCAGTGAAGTGGCGGCCAATCAGCCCCAGCATTTT. Its protein is CASSEVAANQPQHF.

In this sample, this clonotype turned up many times. V and J are TRBV6-2 or TRBV6-3 and TRBJ2-2; 11 bases agree with TRBD2. This CDR3 has 20 amino acids. Trimming at V came to 0 bases and at J to 1 base, leaving 10 bases not matched to a gene. Per the germline V gene, CDR1 is MNHEY and CDR2 is SVGEGT. CDR3 nucleotides: TGTGCCAGCAGTTACTCGACGGGACTAGCGGCGATTTTGAACACCGGGGAGCTGTTTTTT. Amino acids: CASSYSTGLAAILNTGELFF.

This clonotype was observed many times. The chain has TRBV6-2 or TRBV6-3 and TRBJ2-3; TRBD2 is a possible D gene (5 bases). The CDR3 sequence is 11 residues long. CDR1 MNHEY and CDR2 SVGEGT come from the germline V gene. Trimming cost V 8 bases and J 3 bases, with 6 bases left between them. CDR3 in amino acids: CASEGTDTQYF. As DNA, the CDR3 is TGTGCCAGCGAGGGAACAGATACGCAGTATTTT.

The chain links TRBV29-1 to TRBJ1-2; 8 nucleotides agree with TRBD1. Unmatched junction bases numbered 7, after V lost 6 bases and J lost 7 bases. Germline V gene lookup returns CDR1 SQVTM and CDR2 ANQGSEA. The CDR3 extends over 12 amino acids. Here the CDR3 DNA reads TGCAGCGTCGGAGGACAGGGCCTTGGCTACACCTTC. Protein sequence: CSVGGQGLGYTF.